A selection of T cell receptor beta chains follows, all from one sample in a study of blood T cell repertoires in COVID-19. Sequenced by immunoSEQ multiplex PCR; TCRdb stores in-frame clones only, minus some. The sample records around 160,000 clones, approximately 80% being singletons. Specimen: PBMCs or T cells enriched from blood (not recorded which). The origin of the receptors is a woman in her fifties or sixties who had recovered from COVID-19. CDR3s include the opening cysteine and the closing phenylalanine or tryptophan. The D gene is left open where the match is weak. Rows give clone size only sometimes, using once, few, many, or a class for an expanded clone.

j_call v_call d_call clone_size cdr3_nt cdr3_aa
TRBJ2-5 TRBV5-4 TRBD1 - TGTGCCAGCAGCGGGACAGGGGGCCAAGAGACCCAGTACTTC CASSGTGGQETQYF
TRBJ2-7 TRBV5-1 - - TGCGCCAGCAGCGCTAAAACGACGGGCGAGCAGTACTTC CASSAKTTGEQYF
TRBJ2-3 TRBV9 - - TGTGCCAGCAGCTCCTGGACTGGCACAGATACGCAGTATTTT CASSSWTGTDTQYF
TRBJ1-2 TRBV19 TRBD1 - TGTGCCAGTAGTGCCTTCGAGGGGGCGTATGGCTACACCTTC CASSAFEGAYGYTF
TRBJ1-2 TRBV10-2 TRBD1 few TGCGCCAGCAGTGATAGACAGGGCATTTACACCTTC CASSDRQGIYTF
TRBJ2-3 TRBV18 TRBD1 - TGTGCCAGCCGAGACTATTCGGACAGGCCGGATACGCAGTATTTT CASRDYSDRPDTQYF
TRBJ1-1 TRBV7-2 TRBD1 - TGTGCCAGCACCAGGGGGATCGGGGCAGGCGGATACACTGAAGCTTTCTTT CASTRGIGAGGYTEAFF
TRBJ1-3 TRBV7-8 - - TGTGCCAGCAGCCTCCCTGGGGTACGGGAAAACACCATATATTTT CASSLPGVRENTIYF
TRBJ1-1 TRBV18 TRBD1 - TGTGCCAGCATCCGGGACAGGACCTTGAACACTGAAGCTTTCTTT CASIRDRTLNTEAFF
TRBJ2-7 TRBV6-5 - - TGTGCCAGCAGGGCAGGATACTACGAGCAGTACTTC CASRAGYYEQYF
TRBJ2-5 TRBV5-1 TRBD2 few TGCGCCAGCAGGTCGGTTACGGGAGGGCCGGAGACCCAGTACTTC CASRSVTGGPETQYF
TRBJ1-4 TRBV14 - - TGTGCCAGCAGCCAAAAAGGGGGGGCGGGAGAAAAACTGTTTTTT CASSQKGGAGEKLFF
TRBJ1-5 TRBV2 - - TGTGCCAGCAGGGGGGGTGAGAGAGTCTGGCATTTT CASRGGERVWHF
TRBJ2-7 TRBV30 TRBD2 once TGTGCCTGGAGTGTCGCTGGTAGCGGGCCATACGAGCAGTACTTC CAWSVAGSGPYEQYF
TRBJ1-2 TRBV11-2 - - TGTGCCAGCAGCCCCCTGGAGGGGATTGGCTACACCTTC CASSPLEGIGYTF
TRBJ2-7 TRBV28 TRBD2 - TGTGCCAGCAGTTTTATACCTAGCGGGTCGTCCTACGAGCAGTACTTC CASSFIPSGSSYEQYF
TRBJ2-3 TRBV19 TRBD2 - TGTGCCAGTAGTATCGGGAGGACAGATACGCAGTATTTT CASSIGRTDTQYF
TRBJ2-7 TRBV11-3 - - TGTGCCAGCAGCTTAGTGGGGGCGAGTCCTCTTAACGAGCAGTACTTC CASSLVGASPLNEQYF